The 27 T cell receptor beta chains in this list originate from one sample, sequenced in a study of blood T cells in healthy people across ages. A second PCR, run for roughly 7 to 12 cycles, used a sample-barcoded 5' primer plus a J-beta primer mix. TCRdb fed the 5' RACE reads into MiXCR, producing one record per CDR3 protein. The sample yields some 900,000 distinct CDR3 sequences, 40% to 60% seen once. The source material was blood. The receptors stem from a man aged 30 to 39 in good health.

This clonotype was seen a few times. The rearrangement uses TRBV11-1 and TRBJ1-1, with 7 bases identical to TRBD1. The CDR3 runs 15 residues. Trimming took 7 bases from V and 0 from J; bases not matched to a gene: 8. Per the germline V gene, CDR1 is SGHAT and CDR2 is FQDESV (reference sequence). The CDR3 nucleotides read TGTGCCAGCAACTTGGGACAGACCATGAACACTGAAGCTTTCTTT. Translation gives CASNLGQTMNTEAFF.

The chain uses TRBV4-1 and TRBJ2-7; 9 bases match TRBD2. CDR1 is MGHRA and CDR2 is YSYEKL in the germline V gene. The V gene end was trimmed by 0 bases and the J gene end by 7 bases; junction bases not matched to a gene: 10. The CDR3 has 16 amino acids. The chain's CDR3 is CASSQDAASGANEQYF. The CDR3 DNA follows: TGCGCCAGCAGCCAAGATGCGGCTAGCGGGGCTAATGAGCAGTACTTC.

This chain's CDR3 is CASSLREVETQYF. In nucleotides, the CDR3 is TGTGCCAGCAGCCTCAGGGAAGTAGAGACCCAGTACTTC. The gene calls are TRBV3-1 and TRBJ2-7, with D perhaps TRBD1 (5 bases). The J call may be mistaken, given a closer DNA end match to TRBJ2-5. Looked up from germline, CDR1 is LGHDT and CDR2 is YNNKEL (reference sequence). This CDR3 has 13 residues.

This clonotype occurred many times. The chain has TRBV29-1 and TRBJ2-1; the D is unclear. From germline, CDR1 is SQVTM and CDR2 ANQGSEA. This CDR3 is built from 13 residues. Trimming removed 5 bases from V and 0 bases from J, with 8 bases in between. CDR3 nucleotides: TGCAGCGTTAAGGGATTCTCCTACAATGAGCAGTTCTTC. Protein sequence: CSVKGFSYNEQFF.

The chain couples TRBV7-2 to TRBJ1-1, with TRBD1 matching 9 bases. Germline CDR1 SGHTA, CDR2 FQGNSA. V trimming: 3 bases; J trimming: 5 bases; junction bases outside the gene matches: 4. The CDR3 extends over 14 amino acids. The CDR3 spells CASSFGTGITEAFF. The CDR3 bases are TGTGCCAGCAGCTTCGGGACAGGGATTACTGAAGCTTTCTTT.

J is TRBJ2-1 and V is TRBV5-1; a possible D gene is TRBD1 (6 bases). Deletions cut 2 bases from V and 10 bases from J, with 10 bases between. This CDR3 is 12 amino acids long. The germline V gene encodes CDR1 SGHRS and CDR2 YFSETQ. CDR3 amino acids: CASSFYRDEQFF. CDR3 DNA sequence: TGCGCCAGCAGCTTCTACAGGGACGAGCAGTTCTTC.

The V call is TRBV27, the J call TRBJ1-6; TRBD1 is a possible D gene (5 bases). Trimming stripped 6 bases from V and 11 bases from J, with 17 bases between. The CDR3 has 14 residues. Germline V gene data show CDR1 as MNHEY and CDR2 as SMNVEV (reference sequence). DNA of the CDR3: TGTGCCAGCAGCGAGACAGTCGATGATCCACCCCTCCACTTT. Amino acids: CASSETVDDPPLHF.

The chain couples TRBV11-2 to TRBJ2-3; D is ambiguous. Deletions cut 4 bases from V and 6 bases from J, with 14 bases between. The CDR3 is 14 residues long. CDR1 and CDR2 from the germline V gene are SGHAT and FQNNGV. CDR3 loop: CASSSLGRGDTQYF. In DNA, the CDR3 is TGTGCCAGCAGCTCCCTAGGACGAGGCGATACGCAGTATTTT.

This chain joins TRBV9 and TRBJ2-5, with 11 bases fitting TRBD2. Trimming took 3 bases from V and 1 from J; bases not matched to a gene: 8. This CDR3 contains 17 residues. The germline V gene encodes CDR1 SGDLS and CDR2 YYNGEE. CDR3 region: CASSALRSGGVQETQYF. In DNA, the CDR3 is TGTGCCAGCAGCGCCCTACGTAGCGGGGGGGTCCAAGAGACCCAGTACTTC.

As concerns this clonotype: Given a much more abundant clone one base away, this may be a read error. The chain joins TRBV12-3 or TRBV12-4 to TRBJ2-1, with unresolved D. The CDR3 consists of 12 residues. For the CDR3, the DNA is TGTGCCAACAGTCTAACGAACAATGAGCAGTTCTTC. Protein: CANSLTNNEQFF.

The chain uses TRBV21-1 and TRBJ2-7. TRBV21-1 is shown as a pseudogene. The CDR3 totals 15 residues. CDR3 bases: TGTGCCAGCAGCGACCTAAACAACAGCTCCTACGAGCAGTACTTC. This encodes CASSDLNNSSYEQYF.

The gene calls are TRBV20-1 and TRBJ2-1, with a tentative D call TRBD1 (5 bases). CDR3 length: 13 residues. CDR1 DFQATT and CDR2 SNEGSKA come from the germline V gene (reference sequence). DNA of the CDR3: TGCACCTTGGGGCTAGACCTACATGATGAGCAGTTCTTC. Its protein is CTLGLDLHDEQFF.

The rearrangement joins TRBV27 to TRBJ1-2; 9 nucleotides align to TRBD1. CDR1 and CDR2 from the germline V gene are MNHEY and SMNVEV (reference sequence). Trimming at V came to 3 bases and at J to 7 bases, leaving 3 bases not matched to a gene. The CDR3 has 13 amino acids. CDR3 sequence reads: CASSFTGGSGYTF. CDR3 nucleotide sequence: TGTGCCAGCAGTTTTACAGGGGGCTCTGGCTACACCTTC.

A single count supports this clonotype. This chain joins TRBV18 and TRBJ1-1, with a tentative D call TRBD1 (6 bases). Germline values: CDR1 KGHSH, CDR2 LQKENI. The CDR3 extends over 18 amino acids. Trimming shortened V by 3 bases and J by 2 bases, and 22 bases separated the two germline ends. In nucleotides, the CDR3 is TGTGCCAGCTCACCCGTTGCGGGGGCCCTATTCGGAAACACTGAAGCTTTCTTT. Amino acids: CASSPVAGALFGNTEAFF.

This clonotype showed up just once. This chain uses TRBV4-3 with TRBJ1-6; D not resolved. Germline V gene data show CDR1 as LGHNA and CDR2 as YSLEER. The CDR3 has 16 residues. V shed 0 bases and J shed 10 bases, with 16 bases lying between them. CDR3 sequence (DNA): TGCGCCAGCAGCCAAGAAACATCTAGTTGGGGATCACCCCTCCACTTT. Its protein is CASSQETSSWGSPLHF.

The J gene is TRBJ2-1, the V gene TRBV4-2; D perhaps matches TRBD1 (5 bases). CDR3 length: 15 residues. Germline V gene lookup returns CDR1 LGHNA and CDR2 YNFKEQ. The V gene lost 5 bases and the J gene lost 7 bases, with 18 bases spanning the gap. The CDR3 DNA reads TGTGCCAGCAGCTCAAGAGGCCAGGGCCTGAATGAGCAGTTCTTC. This sequence encodes CASSSRGQGLNEQFF.

This clonotype was counted a few times. This chain joins TRBV6-6 and TRBJ2-2; D gene uncertain. The length of the CDR3 is 15 residues. The V gene's germline CDR1 is MNHNY and CDR2 SVGAGI (reference sequence). V was clipped by 4 bases and J by 2 bases, with 11 bases between them. CDR3 sequence: CASSFPVTNTGELFF. CDR3 sequence (DNA): TGTGCCAGCAGTTTCCCTGTAACCAACACCGGGGAGCTGTTTTTT.

Comment on this clonotype: Since a much larger clone is just one base distant, this may be a read error. This chain uses TRBV11-2 with TRBJ2-5, with D unclear. This CDR3 contains 12 residues. Germline-derived CDR1 and CDR2 are SGHAT and FQNNGV. The ends were cut back, 5 bases at V and 4 bases at J, with 8 bases in the middle. The CDR3 nucleotides read TGTGCCAGCAGCCAAGCCCGAGAGACCCAGTACTTC. Protein product: CASSQARETQYF.

CDR3 coding DNA: TGTGCCAGCAGCTTCGTGACTAGAGGCCGTGAGCAGTTCTTC. It translates to CASSFVTRGREQFF. The J gene is TRBJ2-1, the V gene TRBV13, with TRBD2 as a possible D gene (6 bases). Per germline, CDR1 PRHDT and CDR2 FYEKMQ (reference sequence). CDR3 length equals 14 residues. V was shortened by 3 bases and J by 9 bases, with 15 bases between the two germline ends.

The V call is TRBV7-3, the J call TRBJ2-1, with no clear D. The germline V and J ends were trimmed by 3 bases and 7 bases, with 10 bases remaining between them. The CDR3 is 13 amino acids. Germline V lookup: CDR1 SGHTA, CDR2 FQGTGA. CDR3 in amino acids: CASSFLMGNEQFF. The CDR3 nucleotides are TGTGCCAGCAGCTTCCTTATGGGGAATGAGCAGTTCTTC.

This clonotype was seen repeatedly, ten times or more. V and J are TRBV2 and TRBJ2-5; no clear D. CDR1 and CDR2 (germline): SNHLY, FYNNEI. This CDR3 is 13 amino acids long. Trimming left V 1 base short and J 10 bases short, with 13 bases between. CDR3 in DNA: TGTGCCAGCAGTGAAGTCCTCACTACGGACCAGTACTTC. Protein sequence: CASSEVLTTDQYF.

The chain couples TRBV4-3 to TRBJ2-1; 9 bases agree with TRBD2. Germline V gene lookup returns CDR1 LGHNA and CDR2 YSLEER. This CDR3 contains 17 residues. The junction had 7 bases not matched to a gene; V was cut back by 0 bases and J by 4 bases. The CDR3 DNA reads as TGCGCCAGCAGCCAAGATTCTGCCAGCGGGAGGTACAATGAGCAGTTCTTC. It encodes CASSQDSASGRYNEQFF.

The table lists this clonotype with a count of one. The chain combines TRBV6-6 with TRBJ1-5; D is unclear. V lost 6 bases and J 7 bases, leaving 13 bases between the germline ends. The CDR3 length is 13 residues. Germline lookup yields CDR1 MNHNY and CDR2 SVGAGI (reference sequence). The CDR3 is CASSLGLEQPQHF. CDR3 coding DNA: TGTGCCAGCAGCCTCGGGCTTGAGCAGCCCCAGCATTTT.

The J gene is TRBJ2-1, the V gene TRBV2; D tentatively fits TRBD1 or TRBD2 (6 bases each). Trimming removed 4 bases from V and 8 bases from J, with 12 bases in between. The length of the CDR3 is 13 residues. CDR1 SNHLY and CDR2 FYNNEI come from the germline V gene. DNA of the CDR3: TGTGCCAGCAGTGCCTTGGGGGGCCATGAGCAGTTCTTC. Protein sequence: CASSALGGHEQFF.

This chain links TRBV4-2 with TRBJ2-2; D not resolved. The CDR3 consists of 11 residues. The germline V and J ends were trimmed by 3 bases and 10 bases, with 6 bases remaining between them. From germline, CDR1 is LGHNA and CDR2 YNFKEQ. The CDR3 loop is CASSQSEELFF. For the CDR3, the DNA is TGTGCCAGCAGCCAGTCCGAGGAGCTGTTTTTT.

As concerns this clonotype: The CDR3 ends on some other residue instead of the conserved phenylalanine or tryptophan, so this is likely a read error. This sequence joins TRBV5-1 and TRBJ2-5; D not certain. The CDR3 covers 13 residues. The V end lost 3 bases, the J end lost 5 bases, and 11 bases lay between the germline ends. Germline-derived CDR1 and CDR2 are SGHRS and YFSETQ. This CDR3 reads CASSSLAGETQYL. The CDR3 DNA reads as TGCGCCAGCAGCTCCTTAGCTGGGGAGACCCAGTACTTA.

CDR3 region: CSAYTSGDLNEQFF. CDR3 DNA: TGCAGTGCTTATACTAGCGGGGACCTCAATGAGCAGTTCTTC. The V gene is TRBV20-1, the J gene TRBJ2-1; 10 bases match TRBD2. The CDR3 has 14 residues. The ends lost 5 bases at V and 6 bases at J; junction bases unmatched: 7. The germline CDR1 and CDR2 sequences are DFQATT and SNEGSKA (reference sequence).